This T cell receptor (beta chain) is drawn from a study of control samples from healthy donors and cancer patients. Clones were read by immunoSEQ multiplex PCR, and TCRdb kept only the in-frame ones, dropping some. The sample has tens of thousands of clones, more than 85% seen once. Sequences were obtained from PBMCs. The origin of this receptor is a woman in her thirties or forties with lung cancer.

CDR3 in DNA: TGTGCCAGCAGCTTTATACAGGACAGGGTGAATGAAAAACTGTTTTTT. Its translation: CASSFIQDRVNEKLFF. This chain uses TRBV7-3 with TRBJ1-4; TRBD1 matches at 8 bases. The length of the CDR3 is 16 residues. Germline V gene sequence: CDR1 SGHTA, CDR2 FQGTGA. The V gene end was trimmed by 3 bases and the J gene end by 5 bases; junction bases not matched to a gene: 8.